This TCR beta chain was obtained from a study of blood T cell repertoires in COVID-19. Study summary: Nucleic acid was either cDNA or gDNA, and it came from T cells, B-cell-depleted T cells, or PBMCs.

This clone occurred once. Deletions cut 3 bases from V and 6 bases from J, with 9 bases between. CDR1 is MGHRA and CDR2 is YSYEKL in the germline V gene. The CDR3 totals 13 residues. Sequenced by immunoSEQ multiplex PCR; TCRdb stores in-frame clones only, minus some. This sample has 130,000 or so clones, with more than 75% found just once. The gene calls are TRBV4-1 and TRBJ1-5; D unclear. Sequences were obtained from peripheral blood. The source is a man aged 70-80 years with active COVID-19. CDR3 coding DNA: TGCGCCAGCAGCCAGTCCGAGGGTCAGCCCCAGCATTTT. Protein product: CASSQSEGQPQHF.